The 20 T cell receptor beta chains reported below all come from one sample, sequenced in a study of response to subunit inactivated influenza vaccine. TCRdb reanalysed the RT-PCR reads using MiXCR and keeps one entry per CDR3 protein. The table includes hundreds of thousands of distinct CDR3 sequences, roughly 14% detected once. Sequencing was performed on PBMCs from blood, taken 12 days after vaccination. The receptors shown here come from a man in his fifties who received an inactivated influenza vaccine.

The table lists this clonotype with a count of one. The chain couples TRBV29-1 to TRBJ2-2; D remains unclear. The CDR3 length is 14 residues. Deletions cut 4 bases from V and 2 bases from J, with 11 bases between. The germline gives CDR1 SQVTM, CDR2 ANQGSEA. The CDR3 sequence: CSVARAINTGELFF. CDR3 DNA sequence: TGCAGCGTTGCCCGGGCAATAAACACCGGGGAGCTGTTTTTT.

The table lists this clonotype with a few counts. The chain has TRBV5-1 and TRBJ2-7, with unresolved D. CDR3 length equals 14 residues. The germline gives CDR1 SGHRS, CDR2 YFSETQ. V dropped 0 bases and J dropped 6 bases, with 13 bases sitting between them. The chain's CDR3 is CASSLVGRLREQYF. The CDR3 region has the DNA TGCGCCAGCAGCTTGGTGGGTCGCCTACGCGAGCAGTACTTC.

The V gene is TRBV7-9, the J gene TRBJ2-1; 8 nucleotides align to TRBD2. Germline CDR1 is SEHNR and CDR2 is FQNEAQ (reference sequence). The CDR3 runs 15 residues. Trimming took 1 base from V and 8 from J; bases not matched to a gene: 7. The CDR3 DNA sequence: TGTGCCAGCAGCTTAGACCGGGGGGGCAAAGATGAGCAGTTCTTC. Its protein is CASSLDRGGKDEQFF.

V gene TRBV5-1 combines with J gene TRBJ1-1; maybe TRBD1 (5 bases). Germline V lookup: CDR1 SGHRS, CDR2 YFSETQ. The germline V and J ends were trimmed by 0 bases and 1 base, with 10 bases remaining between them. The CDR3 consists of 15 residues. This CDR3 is CASSLAGDANTEAFF. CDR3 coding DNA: TGCGCCAGCAGCTTGGCCGGGGACGCGAACACTGAAGCTTTCTTT.

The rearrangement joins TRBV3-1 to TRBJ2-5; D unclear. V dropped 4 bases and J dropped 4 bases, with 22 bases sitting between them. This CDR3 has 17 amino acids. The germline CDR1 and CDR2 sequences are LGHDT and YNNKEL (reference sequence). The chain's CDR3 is CASSPIPWSKRGETQYF. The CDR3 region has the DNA TGTGCCAGCAGCCCGATTCCTTGGTCCAAGAGAGGAGAGACCCAGTACTTC.

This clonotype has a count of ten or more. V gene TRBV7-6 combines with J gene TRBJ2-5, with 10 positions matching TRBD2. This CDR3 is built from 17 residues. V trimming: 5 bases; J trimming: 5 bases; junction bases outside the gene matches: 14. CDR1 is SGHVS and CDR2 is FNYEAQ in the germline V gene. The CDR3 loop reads CASSQDSPSGGAETQYF. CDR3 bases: TGTGCCAGCAGCCAAGATTCCCCTAGCGGGGGCGCGGAGACCCAGTACTTC.

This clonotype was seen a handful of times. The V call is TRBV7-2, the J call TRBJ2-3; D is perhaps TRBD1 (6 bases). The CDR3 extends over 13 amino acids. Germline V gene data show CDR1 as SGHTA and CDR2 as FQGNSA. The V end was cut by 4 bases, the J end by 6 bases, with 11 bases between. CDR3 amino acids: CASSSSQGDTQYF. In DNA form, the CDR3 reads TGTGCCAGCAGCTCTTCGCAGGGGGATACGCAGTATTTT.

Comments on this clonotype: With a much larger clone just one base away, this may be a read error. The CDR3 reads CASSLDSDTQYF. In DNA, the CDR3 is TGTGCCAGCAGCTTGGACTCAGATACGCAGTATTTT. The chain has TRBV5-6 and TRBJ2-3, with D hard to call. The CDR3 is 12 residues long. V was trimmed by 0 bases and J by 4 bases, leaving 3 bases between them. CDR1 is SGHDT and CDR2 is YYEEEE in the germline V gene.

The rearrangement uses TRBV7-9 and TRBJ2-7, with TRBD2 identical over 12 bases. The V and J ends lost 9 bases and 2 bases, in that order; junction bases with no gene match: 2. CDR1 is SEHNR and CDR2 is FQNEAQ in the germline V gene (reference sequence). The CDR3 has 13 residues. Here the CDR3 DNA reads TGTGCCAGTGGACTAGCGGGAACCTACGAGCAGTACTTC. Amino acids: CASGLAGTYEQYF. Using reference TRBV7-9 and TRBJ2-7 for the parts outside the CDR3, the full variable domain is DTGVSQNPRHKITKRGQNVTFRCDPISEHNRLYWYRQTLGQGPEFLTYFQNEAQLEKSRLLSDRFSAERPKGSFSTLEIQRTEQGDSAMYLCASGLAGTYEQYFGPGTRLTVT.

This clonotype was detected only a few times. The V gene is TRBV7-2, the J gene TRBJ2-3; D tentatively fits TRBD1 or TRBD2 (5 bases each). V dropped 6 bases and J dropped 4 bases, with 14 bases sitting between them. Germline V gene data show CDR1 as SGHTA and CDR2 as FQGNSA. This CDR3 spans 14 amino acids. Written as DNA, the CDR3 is TGTGCCAGCAGACGGCTACTAGGGGCAGATACGCAGTATTTT. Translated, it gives CASRRLLGADTQYF.

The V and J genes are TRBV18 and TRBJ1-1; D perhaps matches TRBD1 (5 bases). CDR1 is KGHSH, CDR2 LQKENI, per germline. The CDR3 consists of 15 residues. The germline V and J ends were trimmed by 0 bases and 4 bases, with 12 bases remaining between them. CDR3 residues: CASSPPMGVGTEAFF. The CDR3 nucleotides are TGTGCCAGCTCACCACCGATGGGGGTAGGCACTGAAGCTTTCTTT.

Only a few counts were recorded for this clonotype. CDR3 amino acids: CASSASAGLNEKLFF. DNA of the CDR3: TGTGCCAGCAGTGCCTCGGCTGGACTTAATGAAAAACTGTTTTTT. The chain links TRBV6-4 to TRBJ1-4; the D is unclear. CDR1 and CDR2 (germline): MRHNA, SNTAGT. The V and J ends lost 4 bases and 4 bases respectively, with 13 bases between them. There are 15 residues in the CDR3.

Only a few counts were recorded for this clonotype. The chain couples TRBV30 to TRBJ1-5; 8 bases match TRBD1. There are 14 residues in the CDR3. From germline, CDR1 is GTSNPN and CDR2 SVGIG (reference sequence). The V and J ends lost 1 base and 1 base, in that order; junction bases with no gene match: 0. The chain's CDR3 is CAWSGTGSNQPQHF. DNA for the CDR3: TGTGCCTGGAGTGGGACAGGGAGCAATCAGCCCCAGCATTTT.

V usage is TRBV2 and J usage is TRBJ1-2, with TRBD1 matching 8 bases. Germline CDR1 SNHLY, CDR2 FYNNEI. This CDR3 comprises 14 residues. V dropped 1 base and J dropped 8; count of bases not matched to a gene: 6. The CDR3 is CASSEEGRGLGYTF. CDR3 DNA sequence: TGTGCCAGCAGTGAAGAGGGCAGGGGGCTAGGCTACACCTTC.

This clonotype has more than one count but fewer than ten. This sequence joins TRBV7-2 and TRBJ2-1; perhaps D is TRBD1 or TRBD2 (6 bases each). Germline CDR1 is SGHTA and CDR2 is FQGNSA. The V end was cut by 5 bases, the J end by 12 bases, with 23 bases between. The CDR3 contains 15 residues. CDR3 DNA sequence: TGTGCCAGCAGCCAGAGGGGGGTACAGGTGGGTACGCAGTTCTTC. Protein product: CASSQRGVQVGTQFF.

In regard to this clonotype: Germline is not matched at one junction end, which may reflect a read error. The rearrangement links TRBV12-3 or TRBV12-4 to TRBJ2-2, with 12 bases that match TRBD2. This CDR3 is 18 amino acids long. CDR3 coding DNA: TGTGCCAGCAGGACGACTAGCGGGAGCTTTGAAGTCACCGGAGAGCTGTTTTTT. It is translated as CASRTTSGSFEVTGELFF.

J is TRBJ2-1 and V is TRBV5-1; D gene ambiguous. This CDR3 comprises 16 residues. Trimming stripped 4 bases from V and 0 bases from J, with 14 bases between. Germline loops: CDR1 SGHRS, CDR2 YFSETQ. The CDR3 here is CASSGGSTGSYNEQFF. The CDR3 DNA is TGCGCCAGCAGCGGCGGTAGTACGGGCTCCTACAATGAGCAGTTCTTC.

CDR3 residues: CASSGFVGEDNEQFF. The CDR3 DNA reads as TGTGCCAGCAGTGGATTTGTAGGTGAGGACAATGAGCAGTTCTTC. The V and J genes are TRBV6-1 and TRBJ2-1; D remains ambiguous. V was pared by 4 bases and J by 5 bases, with 15 bases between. Germline V gives CDR1 MNHNS, CDR2 SASEGT. The CDR3 consists of 15 residues.

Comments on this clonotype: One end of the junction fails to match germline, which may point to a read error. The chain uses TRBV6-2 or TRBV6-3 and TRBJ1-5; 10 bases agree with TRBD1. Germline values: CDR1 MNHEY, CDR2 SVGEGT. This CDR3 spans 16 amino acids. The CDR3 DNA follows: TGTGCCAGCAGTAACCTCGGGACAGGGGTCAATCAGCCACAGCATTTT. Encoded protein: CASSNLGTGVNQPQHF.

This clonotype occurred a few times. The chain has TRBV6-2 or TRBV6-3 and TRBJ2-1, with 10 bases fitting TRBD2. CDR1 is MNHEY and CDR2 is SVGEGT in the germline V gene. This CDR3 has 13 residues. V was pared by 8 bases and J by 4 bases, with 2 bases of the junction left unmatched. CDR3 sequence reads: CASGTSEYNEQFF. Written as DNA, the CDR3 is TGTGCCAGCGGGACTAGCGAGTACAATGAGCAGTTCTTC.